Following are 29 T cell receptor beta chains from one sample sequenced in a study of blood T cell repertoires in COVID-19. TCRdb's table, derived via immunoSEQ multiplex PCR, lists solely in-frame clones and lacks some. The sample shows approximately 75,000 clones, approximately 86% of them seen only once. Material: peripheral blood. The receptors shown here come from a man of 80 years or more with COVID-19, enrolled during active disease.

The CDR3 region is CASSPGTGPYEAFF. The CDR3 DNA reads TGTGCCAGCAGCCCCGGGACAGGGCCATATGAAGCTTTCTTT. This chain links TRBV3-1 (or the pseudogene TRBV3-2) with TRBJ1-1, with 9 positions matching TRBD1. Germline CDR1 is LGHDT and CDR2 is YNNKEL (reference sequence). V lost 4 bases and J lost 7; bases outside the gene matches: 7. This CDR3 is built from 14 residues.

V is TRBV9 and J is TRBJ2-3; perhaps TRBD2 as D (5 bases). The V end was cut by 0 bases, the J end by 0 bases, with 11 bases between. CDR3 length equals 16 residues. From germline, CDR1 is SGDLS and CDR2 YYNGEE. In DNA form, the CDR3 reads TGTGCCAGCAGCGTAGATAGCGTTCCTAGCACAGATACGCAGTATTTT. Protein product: CASSVDSVPSTDTQYF.

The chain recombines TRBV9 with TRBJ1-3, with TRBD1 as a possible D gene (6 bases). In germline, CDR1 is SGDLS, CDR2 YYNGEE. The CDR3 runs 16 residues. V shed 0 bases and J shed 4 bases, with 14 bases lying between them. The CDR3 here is CASSVGAQQGGNTIYF. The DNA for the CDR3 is TGTGCCAGCAGCGTAGGTGCGCAACAGGGAGGAAACACCATATATTTT. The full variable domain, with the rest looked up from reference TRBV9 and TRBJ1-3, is DSGVTQTPKHLITATGQRVTLRCSPRSGDLSVYWYQQSLDQGLQFLIQYYNGEERAKGNILERFSAQQFPDLHSELNLSSLELGDSALYFCASSVGAQQGGNTIYFGEGSWLTVV.

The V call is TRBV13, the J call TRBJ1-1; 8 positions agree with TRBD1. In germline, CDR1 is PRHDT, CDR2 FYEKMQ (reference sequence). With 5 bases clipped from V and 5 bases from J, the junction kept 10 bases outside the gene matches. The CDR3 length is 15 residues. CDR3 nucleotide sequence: TGTGCCAGCAGCCGCCCGCAGGGGGCGAAGACTGAAGCTTTCTTT. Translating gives CASSRPQGAKTEAFF. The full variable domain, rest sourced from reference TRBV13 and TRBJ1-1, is AAGVIQSPRHLIKEKRETATLKCYPIPRHDTVYWYQQGPGQDPQFLISFYEKMQSDKGSIPDRFSAQQFSDYHSELNMSSLELGDSALYFCASSRPQGAKTEAFFGQGTRLTVV.

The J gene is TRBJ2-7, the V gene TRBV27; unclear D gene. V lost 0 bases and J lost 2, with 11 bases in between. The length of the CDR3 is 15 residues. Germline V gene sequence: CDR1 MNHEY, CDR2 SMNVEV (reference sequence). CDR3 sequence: CASSLSYGRTYEQYF. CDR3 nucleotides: TGTGCCAGCAGTTTATCCTACGGTAGAACCTACGAGCAGTACTTC.

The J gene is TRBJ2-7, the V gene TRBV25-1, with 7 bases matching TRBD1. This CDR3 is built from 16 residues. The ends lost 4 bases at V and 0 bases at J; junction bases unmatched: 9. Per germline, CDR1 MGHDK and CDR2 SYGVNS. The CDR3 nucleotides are TGTGCCAGCAGTGGCCGGGACAGCACCACCTCCTACGAGCAGTACTTC. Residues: CASSGRDSTTSYEQYF.

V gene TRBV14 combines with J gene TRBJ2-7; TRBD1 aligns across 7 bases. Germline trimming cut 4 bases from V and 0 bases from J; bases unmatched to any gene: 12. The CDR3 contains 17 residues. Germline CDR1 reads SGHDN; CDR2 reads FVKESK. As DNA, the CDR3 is TGTGCCAGCAGCCTCTGGCCACCGGGACAGACCTCCTACGAGCAGTACTTC. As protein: CASSLWPPGQTSYEQYF.

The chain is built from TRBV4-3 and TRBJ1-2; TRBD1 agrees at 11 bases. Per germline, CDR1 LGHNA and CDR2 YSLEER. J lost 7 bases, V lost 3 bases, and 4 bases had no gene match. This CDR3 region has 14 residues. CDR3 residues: CASSQGQGEVGYTF. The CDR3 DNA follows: TGCGCCAGCAGCCAGGGACAGGGGGAGGTTGGCTACACCTTC.

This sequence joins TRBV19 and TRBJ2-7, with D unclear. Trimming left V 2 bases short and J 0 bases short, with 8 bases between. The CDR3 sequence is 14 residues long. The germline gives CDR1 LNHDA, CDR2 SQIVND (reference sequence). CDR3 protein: CASSIQISSYEQYF. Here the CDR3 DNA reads TGTGCCAGTAGTATACAAATTAGCTCCTACGAGCAGTACTTC. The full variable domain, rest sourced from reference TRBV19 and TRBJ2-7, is DGGITQSPKYLFRKEGQNVTLSCEQNLNHDAMYWYRQDPGQGLRLIYYSQIVNDFQKGDIAEGYSVSREKKESFPLTVTSAQKNPTAFYLCASSIQISSYEQYFGPGTRLTVT.

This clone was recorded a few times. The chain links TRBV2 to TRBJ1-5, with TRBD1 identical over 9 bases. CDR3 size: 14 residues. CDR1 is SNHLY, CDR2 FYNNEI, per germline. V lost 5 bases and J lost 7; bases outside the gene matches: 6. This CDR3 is CASSPGQGGQPQHF. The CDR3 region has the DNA TGTGCCAGCAGTCCGGGACAGGGCGGCCAGCCCCAGCATTTT.

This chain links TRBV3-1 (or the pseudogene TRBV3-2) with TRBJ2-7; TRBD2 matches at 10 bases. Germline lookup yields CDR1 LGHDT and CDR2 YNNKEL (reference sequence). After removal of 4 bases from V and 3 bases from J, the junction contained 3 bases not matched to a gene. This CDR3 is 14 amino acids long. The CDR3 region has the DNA TGTGCCAGCAGCCCGCCTAGCGGGGGCTACGAGCAGTACTTC. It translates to CASSPPSGGYEQYF.

As DNA, the CDR3 is TGTGCCAGCAACGGGGGGGGCTATTCACCCCTCCACTTT. Translated, it gives CASNGGGYSPLHF. The gene calls are TRBV6-5 and TRBJ1-6, with D tentatively TRBD1 (6 bases). Germline V lookup: CDR1 MNHEY, CDR2 SVGAGI. This CDR3 has 13 amino acids. Deletions cut 7 bases from V and 8 bases from J, with 12 bases between.

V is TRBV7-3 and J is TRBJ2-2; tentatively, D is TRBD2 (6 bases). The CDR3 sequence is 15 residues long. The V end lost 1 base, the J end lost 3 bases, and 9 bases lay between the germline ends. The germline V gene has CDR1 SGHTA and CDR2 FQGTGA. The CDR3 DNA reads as TGTGCCAGCAGCTTAAGGGGGGTTGACACCGGGGAGCTGTTTTTT. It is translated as CASSLRGVDTGELFF.

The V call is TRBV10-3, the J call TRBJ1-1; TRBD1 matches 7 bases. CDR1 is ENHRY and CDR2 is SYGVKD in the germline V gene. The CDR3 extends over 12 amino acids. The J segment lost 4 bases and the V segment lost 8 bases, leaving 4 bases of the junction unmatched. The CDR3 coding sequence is TGTGCCATCGGAAGGGGGCTCACTGAAGCTTTCTTT. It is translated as CAIGRGLTEAFF.

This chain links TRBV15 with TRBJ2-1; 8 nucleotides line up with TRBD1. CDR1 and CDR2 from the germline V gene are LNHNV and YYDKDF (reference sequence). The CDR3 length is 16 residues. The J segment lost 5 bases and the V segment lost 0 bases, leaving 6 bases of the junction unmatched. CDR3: CATSREGTGLNNEQFF. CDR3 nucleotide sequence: TGTGCCACCAGCAGAGAGGGGACAGGACTTAACAATGAGCAGTTCTTC.

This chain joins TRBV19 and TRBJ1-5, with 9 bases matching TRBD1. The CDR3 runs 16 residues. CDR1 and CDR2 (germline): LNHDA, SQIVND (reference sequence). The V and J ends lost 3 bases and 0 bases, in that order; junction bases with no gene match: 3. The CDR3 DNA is TGTGCCAGTAGTATCGGGACAGGGATTAGCAATCAGCCCCAGCATTTT. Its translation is CASSIGTGISNQPQHF.

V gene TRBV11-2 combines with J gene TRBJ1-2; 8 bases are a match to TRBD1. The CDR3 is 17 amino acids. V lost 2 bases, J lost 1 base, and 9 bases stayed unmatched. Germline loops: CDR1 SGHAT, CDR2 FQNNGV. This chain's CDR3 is CASSLRPTGEGNYGYTF. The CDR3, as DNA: TGTGCCAGCAGCTTACGTCCGACAGGGGAGGGTAACTATGGCTACACCTTC.

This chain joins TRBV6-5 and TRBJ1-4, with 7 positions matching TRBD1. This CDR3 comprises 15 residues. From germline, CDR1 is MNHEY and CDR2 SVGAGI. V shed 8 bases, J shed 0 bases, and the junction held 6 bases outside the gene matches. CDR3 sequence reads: CASGGTVATNEKLFF. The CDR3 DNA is TGTGCCAGCGGAGGGACAGTTGCAACTAATGAAAAACTGTTTTTT.

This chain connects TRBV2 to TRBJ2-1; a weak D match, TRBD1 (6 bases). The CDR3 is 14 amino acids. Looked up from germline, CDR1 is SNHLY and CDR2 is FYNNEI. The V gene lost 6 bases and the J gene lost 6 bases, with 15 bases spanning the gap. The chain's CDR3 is CASRGNRVGNEQFF. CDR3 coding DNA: TGTGCCAGCAGGGGGAACAGGGTGGGCAATGAGCAGTTCTTC.

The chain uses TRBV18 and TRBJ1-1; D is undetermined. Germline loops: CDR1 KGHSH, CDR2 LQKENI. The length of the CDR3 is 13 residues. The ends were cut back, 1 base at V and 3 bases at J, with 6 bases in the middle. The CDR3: CASSPRRDTEAFF. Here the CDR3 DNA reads TGTGCCAGCTCACCACGGCGGGACACTGAAGCTTTCTTT.

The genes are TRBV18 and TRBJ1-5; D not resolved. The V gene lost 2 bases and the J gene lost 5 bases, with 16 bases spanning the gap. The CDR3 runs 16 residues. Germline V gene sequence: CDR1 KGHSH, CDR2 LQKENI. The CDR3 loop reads CASSPNSLLNYQPQHF. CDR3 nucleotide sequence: TGTGCCAGCTCACCAAACAGTCTATTAAACTATCAGCCCCAGCATTTT.

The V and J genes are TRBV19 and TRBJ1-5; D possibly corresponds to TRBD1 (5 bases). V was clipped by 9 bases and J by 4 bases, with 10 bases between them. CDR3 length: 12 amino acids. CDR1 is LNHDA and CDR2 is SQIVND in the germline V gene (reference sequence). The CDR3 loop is CASRQSNQPQHF. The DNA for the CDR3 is TGTGCCAGCCGACAGTCGAATCAGCCCCAGCATTTT.

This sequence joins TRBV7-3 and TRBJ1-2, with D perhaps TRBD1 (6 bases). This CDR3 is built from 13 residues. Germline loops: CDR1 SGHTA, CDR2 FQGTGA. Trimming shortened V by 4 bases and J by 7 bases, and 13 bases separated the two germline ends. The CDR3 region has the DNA TGTGCCAGCAGCTCAGTGGGGGGGCTTGGCTACACCTTC. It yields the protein CASSSVGGLGYTF.

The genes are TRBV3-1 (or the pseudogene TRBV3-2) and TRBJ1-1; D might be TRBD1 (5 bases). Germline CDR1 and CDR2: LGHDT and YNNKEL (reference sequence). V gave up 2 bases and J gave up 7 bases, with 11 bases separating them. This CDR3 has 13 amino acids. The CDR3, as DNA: TGTGCCAGCAGCCAATTTGGGGCAGGTGAAGCTTTCTTT. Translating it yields CASSQFGAGEAFF.

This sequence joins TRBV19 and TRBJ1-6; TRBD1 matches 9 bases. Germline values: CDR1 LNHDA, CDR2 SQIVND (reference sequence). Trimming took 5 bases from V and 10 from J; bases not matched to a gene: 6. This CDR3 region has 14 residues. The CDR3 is CASSRGQGVSPLHF. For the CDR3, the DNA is TGTGCCAGTAGTCGGGGACAGGGTGTCTCACCCCTCCACTTT.

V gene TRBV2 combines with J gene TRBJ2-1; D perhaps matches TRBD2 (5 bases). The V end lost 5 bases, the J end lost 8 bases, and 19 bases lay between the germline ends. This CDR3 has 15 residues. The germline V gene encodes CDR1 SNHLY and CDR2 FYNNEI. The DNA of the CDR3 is TGTGCCAGCAGTAGGTTAACCCAGCGGATGGATGAGCAGTTCTTC. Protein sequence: CASSRLTQRMDEQFF.

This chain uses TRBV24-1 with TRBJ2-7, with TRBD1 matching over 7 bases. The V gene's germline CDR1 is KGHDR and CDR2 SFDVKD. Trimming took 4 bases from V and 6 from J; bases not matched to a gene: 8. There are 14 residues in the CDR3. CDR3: CATSDPGTELEQYF. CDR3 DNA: TGTGCCACCAGTGACCCCGGGACAGAACTCGAGCAGTACTTC.

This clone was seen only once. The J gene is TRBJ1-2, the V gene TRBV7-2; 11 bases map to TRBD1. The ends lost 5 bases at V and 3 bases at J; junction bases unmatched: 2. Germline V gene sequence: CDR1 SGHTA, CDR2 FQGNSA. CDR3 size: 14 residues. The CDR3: CASSRDRGDYGYTF. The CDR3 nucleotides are TGTGCCAGCAGCCGGGACAGGGGGGACTATGGCTACACCTTC.

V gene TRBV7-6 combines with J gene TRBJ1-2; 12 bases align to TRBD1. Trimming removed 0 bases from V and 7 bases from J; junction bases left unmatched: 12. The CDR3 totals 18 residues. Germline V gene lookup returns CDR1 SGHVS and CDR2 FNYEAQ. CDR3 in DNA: TGTGCCAGCAGCTTAGCCGTCCCGGGACAGGGGGCGTTTAGTGGCTACACCTTC. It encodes CASSLAVPGQGAFSGYTF.